The clone carrying this T cell receptor beta chain was counted only a few times. The CDR3 sequence is 13 residues long. The J segment lost 6 bases and the V segment lost 8 bases, leaving 7 bases of the junction unmatched. The data stem from a study of early T cells in non-severe SARS-CoV-2 infection. One entry per CDR3 protein results from TCRdb running MiXCR on the 5' RACE reads. The table shows about 77,000 distinct CDR3 sequences, with roughly 12% occurring only once. The receptor comes from an adult who was a healthcare worker with PCR-confirmed SARS-CoV-2 infection or an uninfected control (not recorded which). The donor label of this sample is uncertain. The material sequenced was whole blood, taken at baseline. V gene TRBV12-3 or TRBV12-4 combines with J gene TRBJ2-1; TRBD2 aligns across 7 bases. CDR3 sequence reads: CASAGVAPNEQFF. CDR3 bases: TGTGCCAGCGCGGGGGTAGCCCCCAATGAGCAGTTCTTC.